Listed below are T cell receptor beta chains from one sample, sequenced in a study of identical twins. TCRdb recomputed calls from the 5' RACE reads with MiXCR, one row per CDR3 protein. The table records 1.5 million to 2 million distinct CDR3 sequences, about 30% of them present only once. The sequenced sample was cord blood. All receptors derive from a newborn girl in good health. Each CDR3 is given with its conserved first and last residue. The D gene is left open where the match is weak. The size of a clone is reported for some rows only, either as once, few or many, or as a class for expanded clones.

J gene,D gene,clone size,V gene,CDR3 DNA,CDR3 protein
TRBJ2-4,TRBD1,-,TRBV19,TGTGCCAGTAGTATTGAAACAGGGGGCTCGGCCAAAAACATTCAGTACTTC,CASSIETGGSAKNIQYF
TRBJ2-1,-,-,TRBV7-8,TGTGCCAGCAGCTTATGGGGGATTGAGCAGTTCTTC,CASSLWGIEQFF
TRBJ1-1,-,-,TRBV9,TGTGCCAGCAGGTCGGAAGGCACTGAAGCTTTCTTT,CASRSEGTEAFF
TRBJ2-5,TRBD2,-,TRBV3-1,TGTGCCAGCAGACGTAGCGGGGTACAAGAGACCCAGTACTTC,CASRRSGVQETQYF
TRBJ2-5,-,-,TRBV4-2,TGTGCCAGCAGCCAAGAGATGGGGAATGAGCAGTACTTC,CASSQEMGNEQYF
TRBJ2-1,TRBD1,many,TRBV6-6,TGTGCCAGCAGTTACGGGGACAGGGGGAACAATGAGCAGTTCTTC,CASSYGDRGNNEQFF
TRBJ2-3,-,few,TRBV15,TGTGCCACCAGCAGAGTCCAGGAGGGACACACAGATACGCAGTATTTT,CATSRVQEGHTDTQYF
TRBJ2-1,TRBD1,-,TRBV5-1,TGCGCCAGCAGCTCGGACAGGGTGGTCAACAATGAGCAGTTCTTC,CASSSDRVVNNEQFF
TRBJ2-1,TRBD2,few,TRBV20-1,TGCAGTGCGCAGCTAGCGGGTGACAATGAGCAGTTCTTC,CSAQLAGDNEQFF
TRBJ2-7,-,-,TRBV4-1,TGCGCCAGCAGCCAGCGGAGAGCGGAAATCTACGAGCAGTACTTC,CASSQRRAEIYEQYF
TRBJ1-6,TRBD1,-,TRBV28,TGTGCCAGCAGATTGGACAGGGGTATGAGTTCACCCCCCCACTTT,CASRLDRGMSSPPHF
TRBJ2-7,TRBD2,-,TRBV7-9,TGTGCCAGGGGTCAATTTGTGACTAGCGGAAACTACGAGCAGTACTTC,CARGQFVTSGNYEQYF
TRBJ2-7,TRBD1,-,TRBV30,TGTGCCTGGACCAGACAGGGGTTCCACGAGCAGTACTTC,CAWTRQGFHEQYF
TRBJ1-2,-,few,TRBV7-2,TGTGCCAGCAGCTTAGTCTCCCGTCACTCCTATGGCTACACCTTC,CASSLVSRHSYGYTF
TRBJ1-1,-,few,TRBV2,TGTGCCAGCAGCCCTAGGGCATTCACTGAAGCTTTCTTT,CASSPRAFTEAFF
TRBJ2-5,-,many,TRBV5-1,TGCGCCAGCAGCTTCCTAGCGTACCAAGAGACCCAGTACTTC,CASSFLAYQETQYF
TRBJ2-1,TRBD2,few,TRBV29-1,TGCAGCGCCGGGGGGGGAGGGTACTCCTACAATGAGCAGTTCTTC,CSAGGGGYSYNEQFF
TRBJ2-1,TRBD2,-,TRBV7-2,TGTGCCAGCAGCTTAGTTTGGACTAGCCGGTCTAATGAGCAGTTCTTC,CASSLVWTSRSNEQFF
TRBJ2-1,-,-,TRBV25-1,TGTGCCAGCAGTGAATATATTCTGGAGTACGGGGATGAGCAGTTCTTC,CASSEYILEYGDEQFF
TRBJ1-2,-,few,TRBV4-1,TGCGCCAGCAGCCCTAGCCCGATAGTCTATGGCTACACCTTC,CASSPSPIVYGYTF
TRBJ2-7,-,-,TRBV2,TGTGCCAGCAGTGGCGGCAGGGGCTACGAGCAGTACTTC,CASSGGRGYEQYF
TRBJ2-1,TRBD2,few,TRBV20-1,TGCAGTGCTAGTAGCGGGAGGGCCTTCAATGAGCAGTTCTTC,CSASSGRAFNEQFF
TRBJ1-1,-,-,TRBV20-1,TGCAGTGCTAGAGATCGGGTCCCTGAAGCTTTCTTT,CSARDRVPEAFF
TRBJ1-1,-,-,TRBV24-1,TGTGCCACCAGTCCTGACGGCCACACTGAAGCTTTCTTT,CATSPDGHTEAFF
TRBJ2-4,TRBD2,few,TRBV7-2,TGTGCCAGCAGCTTAGGCGGGGGATCTTGGGTAAACATTCAGTACTTC,CASSLGGGSWVNIQYF
TRBJ1-5,-,many,TRBV5-6,TGTGCCAGCAGCTTGCGGGGAGGAAGCAATCAGCCCCAGCATTTT,CASSLRGGSNQPQHF
TRBJ2-1,TRBD2,-,TRBV27,TGTGCCAGCAGTTCTTACGGGCGGGAGGGGCCCAATGAGCAGTTCTTC,CASSSYGREGPNEQFF
TRBJ1-1,TRBD1,-,TRBV5-1,TGCGCCAGCAGCTCGGGTTTCGGCGGGACAGGGTTAGTGACTGAAGCTTTCTTT,CASSSGFGGTGLVTEAFF
TRBJ1-1,TRBD1,many,TRBV18,TGTGCCAGCAGCCCGGACAGGGACACTGAAGCTTTCTTT,CASSPDRDTEAFF
TRBJ2-5,TRBD2,-,TRBV20-1,TGCAGTGCTAGAGAGGCGGGGGGTTGGGAGACCCAGTACTTC,CSAREAGGWETQYF
TRBJ2-7,TRBD2,many,TRBV28,TGTGCCAGCAGTCCATACGGGACTAGCCCTTTCTCCTACGAGCAGTACTTC,CASSPYGTSPFSYEQYF
TRBJ2-3,TRBD2,-,TRBV5-1,TGCGCCAGCGATAGCGGGGGGCTCACAGATACGCAGTATTTT,CASDSGGLTDTQYF
TRBJ1-5,-,-,TRBV25-1,TGTGCCAGCAGTCGATCCGTCGGGGGTTCGCATCAGCCCCAGCATTTT,CASSRSVGGSHQPQHF
TRBJ2-3,TRBD2,few,TRBV20-1,TGCAGTGCTAGACCCAAGCGGGGGGGGAGCACAGATACGCAGTATTTT,CSARPKRGGSTDTQYF
TRBJ1-4,TRBD1,once,TRBV28,TGTGCCAGCAGTTTTACAGGGGGTGAAAAACTGTTTTTT,CASSFTGGEKLFF
TRBJ2-7,-,-,TRBV6-2/TRBV6-3,TGTGCCAGCAGTCCTCGTAAAAGCTCCTACAATGAGCAGTACTTC,CASSPRKSSYNEQYF
TRBJ1-4,-,-,TRBV3-1,TGTGCCAGCAGCCAAGATTACCGCCCGTTGGCACTGTTTTTT,CASSQDYRPLALFF
TRBJ2-3,-,few,TRBV2,TGTGCCAGCAGTGAAAGGTGGATTTTGGGGATTACGCAGTATTTT,CASSERWILGITQYF
TRBJ2-5,TRBD1,-,TRBV13,TGTGCCAGCAGCTCAGAGCCAGGGGGCTTAGAGACCCAGTACTTC,CASSSEPGGLETQYF
TRBJ2-2,-,-,TRBV27,TGTGCCAGCAGTTTATCGGCGATGAGGAGTGGGATCCCCGGGGAGCTGTTTTTT,CASSLSAMRSGIPGELFF
TRBJ2-7,TRBD2,few,TRBV29-1,TGCAGCGAACTAGCGGGGTCCCCCTACGAGCAGTACTTC,CSELAGSPYEQYF
TRBJ2-5,-,few,TRBV20-1,TGCAGTGCTAGAGGGGTGGCAGAGACCCAGTACTTC,CSARGVAETQYF
TRBJ1-2,TRBD1,-,TRBV4-1,TGCGCCAGCAGCCAAGACGGACAGGGGAGGGACTATGGCTACACCTTC,CASSQDGQGRDYGYTF